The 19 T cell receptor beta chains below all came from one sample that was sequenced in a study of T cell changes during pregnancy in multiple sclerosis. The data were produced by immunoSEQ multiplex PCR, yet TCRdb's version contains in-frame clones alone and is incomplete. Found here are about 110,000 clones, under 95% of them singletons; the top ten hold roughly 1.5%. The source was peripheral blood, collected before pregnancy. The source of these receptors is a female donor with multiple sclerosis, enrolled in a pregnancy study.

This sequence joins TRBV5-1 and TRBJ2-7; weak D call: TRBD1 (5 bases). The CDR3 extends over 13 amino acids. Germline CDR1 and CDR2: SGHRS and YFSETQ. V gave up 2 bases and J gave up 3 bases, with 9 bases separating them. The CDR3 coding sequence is TGCGCCAGCAGCTTCGGCAGGGACTACGAGCAGTACTTC. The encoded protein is CASSFGRDYEQYF.

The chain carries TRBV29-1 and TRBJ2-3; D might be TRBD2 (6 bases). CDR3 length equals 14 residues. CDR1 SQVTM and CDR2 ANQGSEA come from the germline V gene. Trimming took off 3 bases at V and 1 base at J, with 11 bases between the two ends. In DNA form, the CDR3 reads TGCAGCGTTGATTTCGCTAGCGGCACAGATACGCAGTATTTT. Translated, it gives CSVDFASGTDTQYF.

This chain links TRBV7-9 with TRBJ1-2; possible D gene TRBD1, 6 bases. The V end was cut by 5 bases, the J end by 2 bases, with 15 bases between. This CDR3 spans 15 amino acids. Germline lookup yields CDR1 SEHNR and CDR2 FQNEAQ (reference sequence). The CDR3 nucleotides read TGTGCCAGCAGCCTACAGGGTCATCAGAACTATGGCTACACCTTC. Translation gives CASSLQGHQNYGYTF.

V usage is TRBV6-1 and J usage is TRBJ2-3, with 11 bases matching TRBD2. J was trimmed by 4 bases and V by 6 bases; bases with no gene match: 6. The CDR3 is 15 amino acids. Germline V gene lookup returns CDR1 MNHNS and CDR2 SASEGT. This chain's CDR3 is CASRATSGTPDTQYF. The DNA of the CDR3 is TGTGCCAGCAGAGCGACTAGCGGGACCCCAGATACGCAGTATTTT.

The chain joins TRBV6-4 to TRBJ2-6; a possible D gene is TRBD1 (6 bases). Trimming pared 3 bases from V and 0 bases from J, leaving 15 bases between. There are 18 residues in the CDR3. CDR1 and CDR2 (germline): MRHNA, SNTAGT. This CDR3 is CASSELGGSASGANVLTF. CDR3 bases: TGTGCCAGCAGTGAACTAGGGGGTTCCGCCTCTGGGGCCAACGTCCTGACTTTC.

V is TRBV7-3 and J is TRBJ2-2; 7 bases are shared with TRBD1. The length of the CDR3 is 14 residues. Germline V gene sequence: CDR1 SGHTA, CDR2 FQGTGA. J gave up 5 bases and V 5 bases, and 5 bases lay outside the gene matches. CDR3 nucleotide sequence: TGTGCCAGCAGCCCGGGACAGAGAACCGGGGAGCTGTTTTTT. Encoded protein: CASSPGQRTGELFF. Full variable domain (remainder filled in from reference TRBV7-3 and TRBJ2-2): GAGVSQTPSNKVTEKGKYVELRCDPISGHTALYWYRQSLGQGPEFLIYFQGTGAADDSGLPNDRFFAVRPEGSVSTLKIQRTERGDSAVYLCASSPGQRTGELFFGEGSRLTVL.

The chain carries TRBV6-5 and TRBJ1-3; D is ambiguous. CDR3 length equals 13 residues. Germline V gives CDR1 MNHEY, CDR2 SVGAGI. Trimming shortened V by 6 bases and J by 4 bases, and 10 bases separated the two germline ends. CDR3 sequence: CASSLTWGNTIYF. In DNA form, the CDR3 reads TGTGCCAGCAGCCTCACTTGGGGAAACACCATATATTTT.

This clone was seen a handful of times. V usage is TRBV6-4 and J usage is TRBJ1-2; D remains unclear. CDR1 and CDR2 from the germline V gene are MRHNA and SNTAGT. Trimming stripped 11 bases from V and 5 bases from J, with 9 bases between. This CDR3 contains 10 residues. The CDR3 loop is CAFETYGYTF. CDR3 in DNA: TGTGCCTTCGAGACTTATGGCTACACCTTC.

CDR3 sequence: CASSPGTGLDGYTF. DNA of the CDR3: TGTGCCAGCAGTCCTGGTACAGGGCTCGATGGCTACACCTTC. This chain links TRBV6-6 with TRBJ1-2; maybe TRBD1 (6 bases). This CDR3 region has 14 residues. V lost 5 bases and J lost 6, with 16 bases in between. Per the germline V gene, CDR1 is MNHNY and CDR2 is SVGAGI (reference sequence).

CDR3 loop: CASRPPTGGNSPLHF. For the CDR3, the DNA is TGTGCCAGCAGACCGCCTACAGGGGGTAATTCACCCCTCCACTTT. This sequence joins TRBV28 and TRBJ1-6; the match to TRBD1 covers 8 bases. The CDR3 has 15 residues. Germline V gene lookup returns CDR1 MDHEN and CDR2 SYDVKM. The junction had 7 bases not matched to a gene; V was cut back by 6 bases and J by 6 bases.

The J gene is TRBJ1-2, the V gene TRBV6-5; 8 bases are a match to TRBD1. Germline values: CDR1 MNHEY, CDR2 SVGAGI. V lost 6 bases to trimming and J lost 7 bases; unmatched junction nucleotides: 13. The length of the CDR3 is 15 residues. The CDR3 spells CASRNAQGAVGGYTF. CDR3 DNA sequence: TGTGCCAGCAGGAACGCCCAGGGGGCTGTCGGTGGCTACACCTTC.

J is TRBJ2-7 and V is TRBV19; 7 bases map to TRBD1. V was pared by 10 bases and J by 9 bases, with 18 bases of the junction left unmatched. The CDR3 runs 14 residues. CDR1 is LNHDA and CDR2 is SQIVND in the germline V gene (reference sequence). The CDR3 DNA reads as TGTGCCACCTCCGCCGGGACAGACGTCTCGGGGCAGTACTTC. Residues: CATSAGTDVSGQYF.

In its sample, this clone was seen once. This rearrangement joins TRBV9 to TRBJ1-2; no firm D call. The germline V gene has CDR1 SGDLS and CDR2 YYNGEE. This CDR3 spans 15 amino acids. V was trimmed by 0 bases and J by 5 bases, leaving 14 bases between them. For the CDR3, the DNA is TGTGCCAGCAGCGTAGCTGGGCAGACCACTTATGGCTACACCTTC. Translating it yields CASSVAGQTTYGYTF.

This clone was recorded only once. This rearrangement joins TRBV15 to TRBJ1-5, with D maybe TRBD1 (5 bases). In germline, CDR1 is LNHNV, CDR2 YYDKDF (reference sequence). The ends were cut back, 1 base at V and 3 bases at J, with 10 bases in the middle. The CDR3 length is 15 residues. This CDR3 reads CATSRGGQLNQPQHF. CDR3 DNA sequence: TGTGCCACCAGCAGAGGGGGCCAGCTCAATCAGCCCCAGCATTTT. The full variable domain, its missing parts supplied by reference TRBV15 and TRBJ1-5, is DAMVIQNPRYQVTQFGKPVTLSCSQTLNHNVMYWYQQKSSQAPKLLFHYYDKDFNNEADTPDNFQSRRPNTSFCFLDIRSPGLGDTAMYLCATSRGGQLNQPQHFGDGTRLSIL.

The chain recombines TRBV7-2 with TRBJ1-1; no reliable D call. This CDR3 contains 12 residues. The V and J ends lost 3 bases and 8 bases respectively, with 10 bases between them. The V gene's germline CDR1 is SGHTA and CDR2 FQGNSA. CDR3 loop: CASSFFSAEAFF. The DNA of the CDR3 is TGTGCCAGCAGCTTCTTTTCCGCGGAAGCTTTCTTT.

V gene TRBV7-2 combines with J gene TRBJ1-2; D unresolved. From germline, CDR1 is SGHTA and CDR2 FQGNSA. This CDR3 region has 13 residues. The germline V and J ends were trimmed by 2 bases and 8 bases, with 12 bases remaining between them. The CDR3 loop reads CASSLKSTAGYTF. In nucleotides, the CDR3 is TGTGCCAGCAGCTTAAAGAGTACAGCAGGCTACACCTTC. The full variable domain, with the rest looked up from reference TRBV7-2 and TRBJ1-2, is GAGVSQSPSNKVTEKGKDVELRCDPISGHTALYWYRQSLGQGLEFLIYFQGNSAPDKSGLPSDRFSAERTGGSVSTLTIQRTQQEDSAVYLCASSLKSTAGYTFGSGTRLTVV.

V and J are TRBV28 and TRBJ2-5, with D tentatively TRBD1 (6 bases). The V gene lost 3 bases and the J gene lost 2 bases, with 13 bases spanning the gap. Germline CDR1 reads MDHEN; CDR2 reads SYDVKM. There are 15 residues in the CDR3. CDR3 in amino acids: CASSFGDKGQETQYF. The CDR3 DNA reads TGTGCCAGCAGTTTTGGGGACAAGGGGCAAGAGACCCAGTACTTC.

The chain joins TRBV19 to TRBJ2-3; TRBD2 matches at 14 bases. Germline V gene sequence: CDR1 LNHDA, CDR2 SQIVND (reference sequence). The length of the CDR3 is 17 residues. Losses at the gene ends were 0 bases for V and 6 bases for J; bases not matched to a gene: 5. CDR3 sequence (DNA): TGTGCCAGTAGTATAGAGGGGACTAGCGGGAGTACGGATACGCAGTATTTT. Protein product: CASSIEGTSGSTDTQYF. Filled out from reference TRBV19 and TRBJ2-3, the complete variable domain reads DGGITQSPKYLFRKEGQNVTLSCEQNLNHDAMYWYRQDPGQGLRLIYYSQIVNDFQKGDIAEGYSVSREKKESFPLTVTSAQKNPTAFYLCASSIEGTSGSTDTQYFGPGTRLTVL.

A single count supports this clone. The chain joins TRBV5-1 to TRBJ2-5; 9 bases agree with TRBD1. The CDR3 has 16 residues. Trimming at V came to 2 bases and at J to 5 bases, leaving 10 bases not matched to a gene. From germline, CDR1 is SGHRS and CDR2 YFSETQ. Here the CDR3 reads CASSLNLGQGHETQYF. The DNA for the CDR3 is TGCGCCAGCAGCTTAAACTTGGGACAGGGTCACGAGACCCAGTACTTC. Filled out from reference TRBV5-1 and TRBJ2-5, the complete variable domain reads KAGVTQTPRYLIKTRGQQVTLSCSPISGHRSVSWYQQTPGQGLQFLFEYFSETQRNKGNFPGRFSGRQFSNSRSEMNVSTLELGDSALYLCASSLNLGQGHETQYFGPGTRLLVL.